This is a list of T cell receptor beta chains from one sample in a study of memory CD4+ T cells and cytomegalovirus serostatus. Sequencing used immunoSEQ multiplex PCR; TCRdb keeps in-frame clones, though not all of them. This table holds 40,000 to 55,000 clones, roughly 80% found once. The sample comprised memory CD4+ T cells from blood. The receptors derive from an adult in good health and CMV-seronegative. The CDR3 runs from the conserved cysteine through the conserved F or W. The D gene is left open where the match is weak. Rows give clone size only sometimes, using once, few, many, or a class for an expanded clone.

TRBJ2-7 TRBV14 - TRBD1 TGTGCCAGCAGCCAACTTGACAGGGGACACGAGCAGTACTTC CASSQLDRGHEQYF
TRBJ2-7 TRBV29-1 - - TGCAGCGTTGATGAGGCAGGGAGGGAGCAGTACTTC CSVDEAGREQYF
TRBJ2-1 TRBV11-2 - TRBD2 TGTGCCAGCAGCAGGACTAGCGGGCAAAGTGTAGAGCAGTTCTTC CASSRTSGQSVEQFF
TRBJ1-4 TRBV19 - - TGTGCCAGTAGTAGAGGGTTGCGTGAAAAACTGTTTTTT CASSRGLREKLFF
TRBJ2-7 TRBV13 few TRBD2 TGTGCCAGCAGCCCGAGGGGCTCTAGCGGGAACGAGCAGTACTTC CASSPRGSSGNEQYF
TRBJ1-1 TRBV2 - - TGTGCCAGCAGTGAACAGGGCAACACTGAAGCTTTCTTT CASSEQGNTEAFF
TRBJ2-3 TRBV30 - TRBD2 TGTGCCTGGAGTGCTAGCGGGAGCACAGATACGCAGTATTTT CAWSASGSTDTQYF
TRBJ2-5 TRBV7-9 - - TGTGCCAGCAGCTCGCCCACGGGTGGTGGGGAGACCCAGTACTTC CASSSPTGGGETQYF
TRBJ2-5 TRBV14 few - TGTGCCAGCAGCCCGTCCGACCAGACAACTAACCGTATTAAGGAGACCCAGTACTTC CASSPSDQTTNRIKETQYF
TRBJ1-5 TRBV30 - - TGTGCCTGGAGTTCCCTCAAGGGCAATCAGCCCCAGCATTTT CAWSSLKGNQPQHF
TRBJ1-2 TRBV27 few - TGTGCCAGCAGTCTCAACAGAGAACCTAACTATGGCTACACCTTC CASSLNREPNYGYTF
TRBJ2-1 TRBV11-2 - - TGTGCCAGCAGCTTAGTGGCTGAGCAGTTCTTC CASSLVAEQFF
TRBJ1-3 TRBV6-5 few - TGTGCCAGCAGAAACGGAGGCGACTCTGGAAACACCATATATTTT CASRNGGDSGNTIYF
TRBJ2-2 TRBV4-2 - - TGTGCCAGCAGCCAAGATTCCAGGGCGACCACCGGGGAGCTGTTTTTT CASSQDSRATTGELFF
TRBJ2-2 TRBV28 - TRBD1 TGTGCCAGCAGCACAGGGGGCATCGTCGGGGAGCTGTTTTTT CASSTGGIVGELFF
TRBJ1-3 TRBV6-1 - TRBD1 TGTGCCAGCAGGGCTCAGGGGGCGAGTGGAAACACCATATATTTT CASRAQGASGNTIYF
TRBJ2-6 TRBV6-7 - - TGTGCCAACTTCGATCGCAGGACTGGGGCCAACGTCCTGACTTTC CANFDRRTGANVLTF
TRBJ2-1 TRBV6-5 - TRBD2 TGTGCCAGCAGTTCCCTAGGGGCGGGAGAGGACAATGAGCAGTTCTTC CASSSLGAGEDNEQFF
TRBJ2-7 TRBV18 - TRBD1 TGTGCCAGCTCACCTCGACAGGGGAACTACGAGCAGTACTTC CASSPRQGNYEQYF
TRBJ1-1 TRBV10-2 - - TGCGCCAGCAGTGTTGAGTTCTACACTGAAGCTTTCTTT CASSVEFYTEAFF
TRBJ2-3 TRBV2 - TRBD1 TGTGCCAGCAGTGCCCAGGGGGTCGGGACGCAGTATTTT CASSAQGVGTQYF
TRBJ2-2 TRBV6-6 - - TGTGCCAGCGGCTACCGACAGAATAAGAACACCGGGGAGCTGTTTTTT CASGYRQNKNTGELFF
TRBJ1-5 TRBV7-2 once - TGTGCCAGCAGCCCGGACTCCAATCAGCCCCAGCATTTT CASSPDSNQPQHF
TRBJ2-7 TRBV18 - TRBD1 TGTGCCAGCTCATCAGAGGGGGCTGGGTTTTCCTACGAGCAGTACTTC CASSSEGAGFSYEQYF
TRBJ2-7 TRBV6-6 - TRBD2 TGTGCCAGCAGTCGACTAGCGGGAGGTAACGAGCAGTACTTC CASSRLAGGNEQYF
TRBJ1-5 TRBV28 - - TGTGCCAGCAGTTTCCCCTGGATTCCCATTCAGCCCCAGCATTTT CASSFPWIPIQPQHF
TRBJ2-7 TRBV11-2 - TRBD2 TGTGCCAGCAGCTTAGTACCCCGGGGGGAGACTTCCTACGAGCAGTACTTC CASSLVPRGETSYEQYF
TRBJ2-7 TRBV5-1 - TRBD2 TGCGCCAGCAGCCCCGGGACTAGCGACTCCTACGAGCAGTACTTC CASSPGTSDSYEQYF
TRBJ2-7 TRBV28 - TRBD2 TGTGCCAGCAGCCTAGGGACTAGCGGGAGGGCTTTCCCCGAGCAGTACTTC CASSLGTSGRAFPEQYF
TRBJ1-1 TRBV2 - TRBD1 TGTGCCAGCAGTAAAGGACAGGGTACCACTGAAGCTTTCTTT CASSKGQGTTEAFF
TRBJ1-5 TRBV2 - TRBD1 TGTGCCAGCAGTATCATGGGACAGGACTTAGGCAATCAGCCCCAGCATTTT CASSIMGQDLGNQPQHF
TRBJ2-7 TRBV29-1 - - TGCAGCGTTGAACGGAACTACGAGCAGTACTTC CSVERNYEQYF
TRBJ2-2 TRBV4-2 - TRBD2 TGTGCCAGCAGCCAAGATAGCGGGAGGAACACCGGGGAGCTGTTTTTT CASSQDSGRNTGELFF
TRBJ1-3 TRBV10-3 - - TGTGCCATCAGCCCCAAGATTCTACAGGGCCGGACTGGAAACACCATATATTTT CAISPKILQGRTGNTIYF